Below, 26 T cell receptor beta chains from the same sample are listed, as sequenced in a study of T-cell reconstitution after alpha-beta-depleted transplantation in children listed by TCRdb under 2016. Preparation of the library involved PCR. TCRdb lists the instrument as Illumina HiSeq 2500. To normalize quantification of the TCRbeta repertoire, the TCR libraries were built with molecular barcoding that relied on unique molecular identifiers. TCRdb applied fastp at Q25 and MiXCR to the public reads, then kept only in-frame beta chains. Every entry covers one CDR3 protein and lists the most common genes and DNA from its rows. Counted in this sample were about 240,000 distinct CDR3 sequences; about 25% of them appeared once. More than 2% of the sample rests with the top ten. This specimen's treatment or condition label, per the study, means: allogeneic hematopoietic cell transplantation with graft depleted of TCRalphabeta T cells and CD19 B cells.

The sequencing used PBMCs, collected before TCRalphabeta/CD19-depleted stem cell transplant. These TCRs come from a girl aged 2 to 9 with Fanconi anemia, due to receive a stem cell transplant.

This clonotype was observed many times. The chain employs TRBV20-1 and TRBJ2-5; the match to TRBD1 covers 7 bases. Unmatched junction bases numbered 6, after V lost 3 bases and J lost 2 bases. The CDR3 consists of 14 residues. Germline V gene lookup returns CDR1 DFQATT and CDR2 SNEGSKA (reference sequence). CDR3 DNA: TGCAGTGCTAGGCAAGACAGGGTGCAAGAGACCCAGTACTTC. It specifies CSARQDRVQETQYF.

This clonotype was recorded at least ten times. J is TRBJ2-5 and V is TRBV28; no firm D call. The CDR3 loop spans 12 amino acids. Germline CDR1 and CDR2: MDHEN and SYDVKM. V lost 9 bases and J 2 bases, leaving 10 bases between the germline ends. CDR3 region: CASQDTQETQYF. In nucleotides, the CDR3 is TGTGCCAGTCAGGATACTCAAGAGACCCAGTACTTC.

CDR3 bases: TGCGCCAGCAGCCAAGATGGGATGGCGTCAGGCTCACCCCTCCACTTT. It codes for CASSQDGMASGSPLHF. The chain links TRBV4-3 to TRBJ1-6; D is unclear. The V gene lost 0 bases and the J gene lost 10 bases, with 16 bases spanning the gap. Germline V CDR1 and CDR2: LGHNA, YSLEER. The CDR3 runs 16 residues.

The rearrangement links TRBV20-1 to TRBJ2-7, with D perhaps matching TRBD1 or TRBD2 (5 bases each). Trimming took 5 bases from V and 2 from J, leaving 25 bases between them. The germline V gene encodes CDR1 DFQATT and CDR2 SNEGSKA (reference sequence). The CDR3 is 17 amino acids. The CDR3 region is CSARTTIPGRWAYEQYF. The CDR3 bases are TGCAGTGCTCGCACGACGATTCCGGGACGGTGGGCCTACGAGCAGTACTTC.

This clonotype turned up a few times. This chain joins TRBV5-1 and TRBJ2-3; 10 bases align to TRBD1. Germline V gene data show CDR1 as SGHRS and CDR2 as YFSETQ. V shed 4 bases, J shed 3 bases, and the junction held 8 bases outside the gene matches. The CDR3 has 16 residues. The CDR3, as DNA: TGCGCCAGCAGCAATCAACCGGGACAGGGGACAGATACGCAGTATTTT. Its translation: CASSNQPGQGTDTQYF. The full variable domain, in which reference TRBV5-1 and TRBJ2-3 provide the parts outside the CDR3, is KAGVTQTPRYLIKTRGQQVTLSCSPISGHRSVSWYQQTPGQGLQFLFEYFSETQRNKGNFPGRFSGRQFSNSRSEMNVSTLELGDSALYLCASSNQPGQGTDTQYFGPGTRLTVL.

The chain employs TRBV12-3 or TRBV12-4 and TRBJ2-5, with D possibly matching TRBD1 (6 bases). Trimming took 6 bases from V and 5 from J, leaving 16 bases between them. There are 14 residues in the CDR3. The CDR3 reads CASRGTARGETQYF. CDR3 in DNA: TGTGCCAGCAGAGGGACCGCCAGGGGTGAGACCCAGTACTTC.

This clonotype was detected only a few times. CDR3 coding DNA: TGTGCCAGCAGTGAAGTCCTTCTTGAAGAGACCCAGTACTTC. This gives the protein CASSEVLLEETQYF. This rearrangement joins TRBV2 to TRBJ2-5; D is ambiguous. The CDR3 has 14 residues. Looked up from germline, CDR1 is SNHLY and CDR2 is FYNNEI. V lost 1 base, J lost 3 bases, and 9 bases lay in between.

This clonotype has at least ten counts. The CDR3 nucleotides read TGTGCCAGCAGCACGGGGACTAGCGGGAGGCACATATACCCGAACACCGGGGAGCTGTTTTTT. Translating it yields CASSTGTSGRHIYPNTGELFF. The rearrangement uses TRBV21-1 and TRBJ2-2; no check of the table's D call, TRBD2, against the DNA was made. TRBV21-1 counts as a pseudogene. The CDR3 loop spans 21 amino acids.

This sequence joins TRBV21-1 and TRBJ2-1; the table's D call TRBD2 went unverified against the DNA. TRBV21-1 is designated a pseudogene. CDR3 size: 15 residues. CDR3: CARALRDPQNNEQFF. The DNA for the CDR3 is TGTGCCAGGGCCCTCCGGGACCCACAAAACAATGAGCAGTTCTTC.

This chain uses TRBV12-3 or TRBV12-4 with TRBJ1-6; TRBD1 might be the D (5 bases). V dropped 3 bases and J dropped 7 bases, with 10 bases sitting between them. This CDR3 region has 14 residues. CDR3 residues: CASSLGGDNSPLHF. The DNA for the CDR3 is TGTGCCAGCAGTTTGGGGGGAGACAATTCACCCCTCCACTTT.

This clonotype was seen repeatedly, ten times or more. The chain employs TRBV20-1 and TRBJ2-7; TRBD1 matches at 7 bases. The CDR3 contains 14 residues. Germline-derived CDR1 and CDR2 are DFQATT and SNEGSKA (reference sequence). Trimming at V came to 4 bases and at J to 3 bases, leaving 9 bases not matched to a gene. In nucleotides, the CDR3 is TGCAGTGCTATGACAGGGAAAAAGGACTACGAGCAGTACTTC. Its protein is CSAMTGKKDYEQYF.

The CDR3 region is CASSLDGGTDTQYF. The CDR3 region has the DNA TGTGCCAGCAGCTTAGATGGAGGGACCGATACGCAGTATTTT. The gene calls are TRBV7-2 and TRBJ2-3; tentative D call: TRBD2 (6 bases). CDR3 length: 14 amino acids. The V and J ends lost 1 base and 6 bases respectively, with 11 bases between them. Per germline, CDR1 SGHTA and CDR2 FQGNSA.

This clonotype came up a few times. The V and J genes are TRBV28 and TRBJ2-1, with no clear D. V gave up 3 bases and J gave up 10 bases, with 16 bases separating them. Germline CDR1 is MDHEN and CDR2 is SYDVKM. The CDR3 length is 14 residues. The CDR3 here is CASSFLRKLGEQFF. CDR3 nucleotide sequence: TGTGCCAGCAGTTTTTTGCGAAAACTCGGGGAGCAGTTCTTC. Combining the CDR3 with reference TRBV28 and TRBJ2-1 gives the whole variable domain DVKVTQSSRYLVKRTGEKVFLECVQDMDHENMFWYRQDPGLGLRLIYFSYDVKMKEKGDIPEGYSVSREKKERFSLILESASTNQTSMYLCASSFLRKLGEQFFGPGTRLTVL.

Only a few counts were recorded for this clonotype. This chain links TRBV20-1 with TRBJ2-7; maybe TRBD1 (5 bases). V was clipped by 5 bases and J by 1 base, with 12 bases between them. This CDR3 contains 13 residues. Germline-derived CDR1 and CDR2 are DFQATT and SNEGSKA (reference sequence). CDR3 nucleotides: TGCAGTGCTCGTCGGACACCTTCCTACGAGCAGTACTTC. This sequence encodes CSARRTPSYEQYF.

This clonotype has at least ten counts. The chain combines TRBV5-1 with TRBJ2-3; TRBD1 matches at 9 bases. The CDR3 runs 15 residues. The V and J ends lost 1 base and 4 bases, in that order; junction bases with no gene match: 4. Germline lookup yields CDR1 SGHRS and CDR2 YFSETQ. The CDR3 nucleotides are TGCGCCAGCAGCTTGTGGACAGGGGACGCAGATACGCAGTATTTT. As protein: CASSLWTGDADTQYF.

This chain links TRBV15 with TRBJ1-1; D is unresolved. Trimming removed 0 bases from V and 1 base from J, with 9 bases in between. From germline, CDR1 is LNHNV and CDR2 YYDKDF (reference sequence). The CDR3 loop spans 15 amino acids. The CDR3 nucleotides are TGTGCCACCAGCAGAGATGCAGGATCGAACACTGAAGCTTTCTTT. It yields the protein CATSRDAGSNTEAFF.

Written as DNA, the CDR3 is TGTGCCAGCAGCTTAAAAGGGACAGGGGGACGTTTCGGGGAGCTGTTTTTT. Protein: CASSLKGTGGRFGELFF. The chain has TRBV7-6 and TRBJ2-2; 11 bases are a match to TRBD1. Germline V lookup: CDR1 SGHVS, CDR2 FNYEAQ. V gave up 2 bases and J gave up 7 bases; unmatched junction bases: 9. The CDR3 spans 17 residues.

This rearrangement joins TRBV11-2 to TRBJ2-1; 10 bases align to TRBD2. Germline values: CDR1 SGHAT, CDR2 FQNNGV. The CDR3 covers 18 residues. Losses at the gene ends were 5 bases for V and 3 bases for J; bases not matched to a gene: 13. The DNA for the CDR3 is TGTGCCAGCAGCCGTTGGAGCGGGAGGGTTCCGTTCTACAATGAGCAGTTCTTC. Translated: CASSRWSGRVPFYNEQFF.

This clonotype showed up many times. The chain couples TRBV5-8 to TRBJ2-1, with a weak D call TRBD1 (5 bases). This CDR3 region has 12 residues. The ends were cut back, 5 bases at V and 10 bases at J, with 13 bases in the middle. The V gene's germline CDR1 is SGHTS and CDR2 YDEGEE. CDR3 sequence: CASREGVNEQFF. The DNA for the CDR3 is TGTGCCAGCAGGGAAGGGGTAAACGAGCAGTTCTTC.

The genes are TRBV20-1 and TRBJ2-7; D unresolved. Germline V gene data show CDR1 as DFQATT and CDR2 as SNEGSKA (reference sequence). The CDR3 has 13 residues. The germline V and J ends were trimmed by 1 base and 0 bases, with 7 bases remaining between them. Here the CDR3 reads CSARVLVSYEQYF. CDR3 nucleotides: TGCAGTGCTAGAGTCCTGGTCTCCTACGAGCAGTACTTC.

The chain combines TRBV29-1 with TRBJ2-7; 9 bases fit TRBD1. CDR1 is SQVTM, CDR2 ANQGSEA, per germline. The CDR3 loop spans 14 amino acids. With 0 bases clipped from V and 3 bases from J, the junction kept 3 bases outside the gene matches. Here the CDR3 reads CSVEDPGQGYEQYF. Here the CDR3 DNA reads TGCAGCGTTGAAGATCCGGGACAGGGCTACGAGCAGTACTTC.

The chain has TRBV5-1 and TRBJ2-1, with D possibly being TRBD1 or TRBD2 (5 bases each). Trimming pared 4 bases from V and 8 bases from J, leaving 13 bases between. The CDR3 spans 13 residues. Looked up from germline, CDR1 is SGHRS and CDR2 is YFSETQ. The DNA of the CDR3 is TGCGCCAGCAGCAGGGGAGAGGTACATGAGCAGTTCTTC. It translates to CASSRGEVHEQFF.

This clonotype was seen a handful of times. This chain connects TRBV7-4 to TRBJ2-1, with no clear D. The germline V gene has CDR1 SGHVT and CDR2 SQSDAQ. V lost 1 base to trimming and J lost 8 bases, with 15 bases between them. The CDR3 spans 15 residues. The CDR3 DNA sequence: TGTGCCAGCAGCTTAGAGTGTCTATTTAGCTATGAGCAGTTCTTC. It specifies CASSLECLFSYEQFF.

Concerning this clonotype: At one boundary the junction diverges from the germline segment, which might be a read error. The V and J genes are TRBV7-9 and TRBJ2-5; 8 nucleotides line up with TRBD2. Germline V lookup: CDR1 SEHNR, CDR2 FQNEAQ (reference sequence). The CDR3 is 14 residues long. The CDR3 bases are TGTGCCAGCAGTTTAGCCGGGACCGGGGGGGCCCAGTACTTC. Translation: CASSLAGTGGAQYF.

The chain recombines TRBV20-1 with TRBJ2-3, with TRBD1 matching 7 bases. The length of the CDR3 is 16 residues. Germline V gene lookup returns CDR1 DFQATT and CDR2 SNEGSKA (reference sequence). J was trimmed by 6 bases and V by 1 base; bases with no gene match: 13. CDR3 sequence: CSARAMVTGKVDTQYF. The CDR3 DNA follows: TGCAGTGCTAGAGCCATGGTGACAGGGAAGGTCGATACGCAGTATTTT.

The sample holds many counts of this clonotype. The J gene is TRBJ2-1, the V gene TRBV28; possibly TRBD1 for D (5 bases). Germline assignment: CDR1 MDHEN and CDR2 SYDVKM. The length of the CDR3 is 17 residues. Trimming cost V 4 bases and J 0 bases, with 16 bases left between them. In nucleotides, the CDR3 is TGTGCCAGCAGTTCTCCTTCATCAGGGTCCTCCTACAATGAGCAGTTCTTC. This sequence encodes CASSSPSSGSSYNEQFF.